The clone carrying this TCR beta chain has a handful of counts. Its antigen is undetermined. Assay used: immunoSEQ multiplex PCR; TCRdb lists only in-frame clones, some missing. The table includes tens of thousands of clones, approximately 71% detected once. This entry is derived from a study of vaccination effects on CD4 cells after COVID-19. Study details: Post-vaccine specimens arrived a median 72 days past the second dose.

Antigen-specific CD4+ T cells were expanded (with viral peptide pools) by the ViraFEST assay ahead of sequencing. Following culture for approximately ten days, CD4+ T cells were isolated. Each participant was administered two doses of either the BNT162b2 or the mRNA-1273 vaccine. Trimming took off 3 bases at V and 5 bases at J, with 22 bases between the two ends. Germline loops: CDR1 MGHRA, CDR2 YSYEKL. The CDR3 has 18 amino acids. Sequenced here: CD4+ T cells from PBMCs cultured with HCoV-NL63 spike peptides, sampled after COVID-19 vaccination. J is TRBJ2-2 and V is TRBV4-1, with D tentatively TRBD2 (7 bases). The receptor was isolated from a human donor who received a COVID-19 vaccine. This chain's CDR3 is CASSHSPRGAGETGELFF. CDR3 nucleotides: TGCGCCAGCAGCCACTCCCCTCGGGGGGCAGGGGAAACCGGGGAGCTGTTTTTT.